A single sample gave rise to the 2 T cell receptor beta chains below, sequenced in a study of cytomegalovirus exposure and HLA in healthy donors. PCR involved 60 Vbeta and 13 Jbeta primers. The table came from immunoSEQ multiplex PCR; TCRdb's copy has only in-frame clones and leaves some out. The data hold approximately 140,000 clones, with 60% to 80% observed a single time. Sequencing input: PBMCs. Source of these receptors: a woman in her forties in good health and CMV-seropositive.

The genes are TRBV5-5 and TRBJ1-2, with a weak D call TRBD1 (5 bases). V dropped 4 bases and J dropped 4 bases, with 17 bases sitting between them. The CDR3 consists of 15 residues. From germline, CDR1 is SGHKS and CDR2 YYEKEE (reference sequence). The CDR3 nucleotides are TGTGCCAGCAGCCCCGGTGGGGCCCCCTTCTATGGCTACACCTTC. This gives the protein CASSPGGAPFYGYTF.

The J gene is TRBJ2-1, the V gene TRBV6-1, with TRBD2 identical over 7 bases. Germline V CDR1 and CDR2: MNHNS, SASEGT. V gave up 3 bases and J gave up 8 bases; unmatched junction bases: 7. CDR3 length equals 14 residues. This chain's CDR3 is CASSEGLRGDEQFF. The CDR3 DNA follows: TGTGCCAGCAGTGAGGGACTACGGGGGGATGAGCAGTTCTTC.